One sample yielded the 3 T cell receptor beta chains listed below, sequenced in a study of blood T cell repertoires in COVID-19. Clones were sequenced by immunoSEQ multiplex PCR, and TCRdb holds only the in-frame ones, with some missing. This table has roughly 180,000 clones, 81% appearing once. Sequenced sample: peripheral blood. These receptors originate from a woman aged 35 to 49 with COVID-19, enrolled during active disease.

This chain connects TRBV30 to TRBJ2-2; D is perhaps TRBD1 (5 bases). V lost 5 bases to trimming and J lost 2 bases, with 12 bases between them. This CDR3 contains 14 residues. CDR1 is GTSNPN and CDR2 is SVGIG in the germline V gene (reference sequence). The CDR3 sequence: CAWLEGVNTGELFF. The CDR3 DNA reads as TGTGCCTGGCTAGAAGGGGTTAACACCGGGGAGCTGTTTTTT.

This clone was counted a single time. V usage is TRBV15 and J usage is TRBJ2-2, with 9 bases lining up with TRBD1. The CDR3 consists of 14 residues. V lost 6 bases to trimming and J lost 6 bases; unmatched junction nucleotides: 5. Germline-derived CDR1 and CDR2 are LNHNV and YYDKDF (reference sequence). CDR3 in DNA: TGTGCCACCAGGGGACAGGGAAGACCCGGGGAGCTGTTTTTT. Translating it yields CATRGQGRPGELFF.

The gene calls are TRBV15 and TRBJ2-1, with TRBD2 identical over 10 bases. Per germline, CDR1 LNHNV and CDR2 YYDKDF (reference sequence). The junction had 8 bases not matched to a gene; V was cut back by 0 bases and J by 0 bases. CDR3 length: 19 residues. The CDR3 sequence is CATSRDELAGPSSYNEQFF. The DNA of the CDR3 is TGTGCCACCAGCAGAGATGAACTAGCGGGGCCAAGCTCCTACAATGAGCAGTTCTTC.